The rows below give T cell receptor beta chains drawn from one sample of a study of beta chain features in type 1 diabetes. Clones were sequenced by immunoSEQ multiplex PCR, and TCRdb holds only the in-frame ones, with some missing. The data hold around 430,000 clones, with approximately 30% observed a single time. The sample was naive CD4+ T cells from blood. The receptor set was obtained from a man between 18 and 35 years old in good health. Both conserved end residues are part of each CDR3. The D gene is left open where the match is weak. Size values are once, few and many counts, or a class for expanded clones, and some rows have none.

>TRBV5-1|-|TRBJ2-2|-
CASSLGQQLNTGELFF
TGCGCCAGCAGCTTAGGACAGCAGCTAAACACCGGGGAGCTGTTTTTT
>TRBV7-6|TRBD2|TRBJ2-5|-
CASSFVLAGGRETQYF
TGTGCCAGCAGCTTTGTTCTAGCGGGAGGGAGAGAGACCCAGTACTTC
>TRBV7-9|TRBD2|TRBJ2-7|-
CASSQEGGIPYEQYF
TGTGCCAGCAGCCAGGAGGGAGGGATTCCCTACGAGCAGTACTTC
>TRBV4-1|TRBD1|TRBJ1-4|-
CASSQTGTGSEKLFF
TGCGCCAGCAGCCAGACCGGGACAGGGAGTGAAAAACTGTTTTTT
>TRBV4-3|TRBD1|TRBJ1-2|few
CASSQNRGINYGYTF
TGCGCCAGCAGCCAAAACAGGGGGATAAACTATGGCTACACCTTC
>TRBV14|TRBD1|TRBJ1-2|-
CASSPPGTGAYGYTF
TGTGCCAGCAGCCCACCCGGGACAGGGGCGTATGGCTACACCTTC
>TRBV30|-|TRBJ2-3|-
CAWSSFTDTQYF
TGTGCCTGGAGTTCCTTCACAGATACGCAGTATTTT
>TRBV19|-|TRBJ2-5|few
CASSAETQYF
TGTGCCAGTAGCGCAGAGACCCAGTACTTC
>TRBV29-1|-|TRBJ2-4|-
CSAGDNIQYF
TGCAGCGCCGGGGACAACATTCAGTACTTC
>TRBV1|-|TRBJ2-1|-
CTSLTSGDCNEQFF
TGCACCAGCTTGACTAGCGGGGATTGCAATGAGCAGTTCTTC
>TRBV29-1|-|TRBJ2-7|few
CSGVPGGGEQYF
TGCAGCGGTGTTCCAGGCGGAGGGGAGCAGTACTTC
>TRBV27|-|TRBJ1-5|few
CASSLVETNQPQHF
TGTGCCAGCAGTTTAGTCGAAACTAATCAGCCCCAGCATTTT
>TRBV15|TRBD2|TRBJ2-5|few
CATRLRLAEHQETQYF
TGTGCCACCAGGCTACGACTAGCGGAGCACCAAGAGACCCAGTACTTC
>TRBV29-1|TRBD2|TRBJ2-7|-
CSVRPTSTAYEQYF
TGCAGCGTTAGGCCGACTAGCACCGCCTACGAGCAGTACTTC
>TRBV29-1|TRBD2|TRBJ2-5|-
CSVPTSGRKETQYF
TGCAGCGTCCCGACTAGCGGGAGAAAAGAGACCCAGTACTTC
>TRBV29-1|-|TRBJ2-7|few
CSVTGTVSYEQYF
TGCAGCGTAACCGGGACCGTATCCTACGAGCAGTACTTC
>TRBV7-2|-|TRBJ2-2|few
CASSPRTTNTGELFF
TGTGCCAGCAGCCCTCGGACCACGAACACCGGGGAGCTGTTTTTT
>TRBV7-3|TRBD2|TRBJ2-7|-
CASSSRTSGDEQYF
TGTGCCAGCAGTTCCAGGACTAGCGGGGACGAGCAGTACTTC